This is a list of T cell receptor beta chains from one sample in a study of OX40 agonist ivuxolimab in advanced cancers. Measured with immunoSEQ multiplex PCR; TCRdb has only the in-frame clones, and not every one. Of tens of thousands of clones detected, around four fifths appear once; the ten largest clones hold 1.5% to 2%. The source material was CD4+ or CD8+ T cells sorted from blood, sampled in a trial of the OX40 agonist ivuxolimab. All receptors come from an adult with an advanced solid tumor such as melanoma, head and neck, liver or kidney cancer. The CDR3 runs from the conserved cysteine through the conserved F or W. D genes are given only for firm matches. Rows may omit the clone size; those that give it use once, few, many or a size class.

clone size: NA; J gene: TRBJ1-3; D gene: NA; V gene: TRBV4-3; CDR3 protein: CASSQDTRQWAGNTIYF; CDR3 DNA: TGCGCCAGCAGCCAAGATACTCGGCAGTGGGCTGGAAACACCATATATTTT
clone size: NA; J gene: TRBJ2-5; D gene: NA; V gene: TRBV30; CDR3 protein: CAWRGARETQYF; CDR3 DNA: TGTGCCTGGAGGGGAGCAAGAGAGACCCAGTACTTC
clone size: NA; J gene: TRBJ1-1; D gene: NA; V gene: TRBV4-2; CDR3 protein: CASSQEKRTEAFF; CDR3 DNA: TGTGCCAGCAGCCAAGAAAAACGCACTGAAGCTTTCTTT
clone size: NA; J gene: TRBJ2-4; D gene: NA; V gene: TRBV11-1; CDR3 protein: CASSLSGDIQYF; CDR3 DNA: TGTGCCAGCAGCTTATCGGGGGACATTCAGTACTTC
clone size: NA; J gene: TRBJ2-7; D gene: NA; V gene: TRBV11-3; CDR3 protein: CASWQEGVAYEQYF; CDR3 DNA: TGTGCCAGCTGGCAGGAAGGTGTAGCCTACGAGCAGTACTTC
clone size: NA; J gene: TRBJ2-5; D gene: NA; V gene: TRBV18; CDR3 protein: CASSSHSQETQYF; CDR3 DNA: TGTGCCAGCTCATCCCATAGCCAAGAGACCCAGTACTTC
clone size: NA; J gene: TRBJ1-6; D gene: TRBD1; V gene: TRBV11-2; CDR3 protein: CASSSIPGQSNSPLHF; CDR3 DNA: TGTGCCAGCAGCTCTATACCGGGACAGTCCAATTCACCCCTCCACTTT
clone size: NA; J gene: TRBJ2-3; D gene: NA; V gene: TRBV5-1; CDR3 protein: CASSSRAGGTDTQYF; CDR3 DNA: TGCGCCAGCAGCTCCAGGGCAGGTGGAACAGATACGCAGTATTTT
clone size: few; J gene: TRBJ2-7; D gene: NA; V gene: TRBV4-3; CDR3 protein: CASSQDITGTIPYEQYF; CDR3 DNA: TGCGCCAGCAGCCAAGACATCACCGGGACAATCCCCTACGAGCAGTACTTC
clone size: NA; J gene: TRBJ2-5; D gene: NA; V gene: TRBV6-1; CDR3 protein: CASSEGVQGGQETQYF; CDR3 DNA: TGTGCCAGCAGCGAAGGGGTCCAAGGGGGCCAAGAGACCCAGTACTTC
clone size: once; J gene: TRBJ1-2; D gene: TRBD1; V gene: TRBV10-3; CDR3 protein: CAISTGVYGYTF; CDR3 DNA: TGTGCCATCAGTACAGGGGTCTATGGCTACACCTTC
clone size: NA; J gene: TRBJ2-5; D gene: TRBD2; V gene: TRBV5-1; CDR3 protein: CASSLAGPQETQYF; CDR3 DNA: TGCGCCAGCAGCTTAGCGGGGCCCCAAGAGACCCAGTACTTC
clone size: NA; J gene: TRBJ2-3; D gene: NA; V gene: TRBV6-1; CDR3 protein: CASRSGRGTDTQYF; CDR3 DNA: TGTGCCAGCAGGTCCGGCCGTGGCACAGATACGCAGTATTTT
clone size: NA; J gene: TRBJ2-3; D gene: NA; V gene: TRBV5-1; CDR3 protein: CASSRLGSSTDTQYF; CDR3 DNA: TGCGCCAGCAGTCGACTCGGATCTAGCACAGATACGCAGTATTTT
clone size: NA; J gene: TRBJ1-5; D gene: NA; V gene: TRBV27; CDR3 protein: CASSTGNNQPQHF; CDR3 DNA: TGTGCCAGCTCGACTGGGAACAATCAGCCCCAGCATTTT
clone size: NA; J gene: TRBJ2-3; D gene: NA; V gene: TRBV5-1; CDR3 protein: CASSSGERLLDTQYF; CDR3 DNA: TGCGCCAGCAGCTCCGGGGAGAGGCTTTTGGATACGCAGTATTTT
clone size: NA; J gene: TRBJ2-1; D gene: TRBD2; V gene: TRBV5-4; CDR3 protein: CASSLVGGAYNEQFF; CDR3 DNA: TGTGCCAGCAGCTTGGTGGGGGGGGCCTACAATGAGCAGTTCTTC
clone size: few; J gene: TRBJ1-1; D gene: NA; V gene: TRBV16; CDR3 protein: CASSQNSREAFF; CDR3 DNA: TGTGCCAGCAGCCAAAACAGCCGCGAAGCTTTCTTT
clone size: NA; J gene: TRBJ2-7; D gene: TRBD1; V gene: TRBV29-1; CDR3 protein: CSVCRGQAGEQYF; CDR3 DNA: TGCAGCGTCTGCAGGGGACAGGCGGGGGAGCAGTACTTC
clone size: NA; J gene: TRBJ1-2; D gene: NA; V gene: TRBV5-1; CDR3 protein: CASSLDGARADGYTF; CDR3 DNA: TGCGCCAGCAGCTTGGATGGGGCCAGGGCCGATGGCTACACCTTC
clone size: NA; J gene: TRBJ2-1; D gene: TRBD1; V gene: TRBV5-1; CDR3 protein: CASRRLDRGHNEQFF; CDR3 DNA: TGCGCCAGCAGACGACTGGACAGGGGCCACAATGAGCAGTTCTTC
clone size: NA; J gene: TRBJ1-2; D gene: NA; V gene: TRBV6-1; CDR3 protein: CASSESLGVGWGYTF; CDR3 DNA: TGTGCCAGCAGTGAATCGCTTGGCGTCGGGTGGGGCTACACCTTC
clone size: NA; J gene: TRBJ1-2; D gene: NA; V gene: TRBV30; CDR3 protein: CAWSVLSPGGYTF; CDR3 DNA: TGTGCCTGGAGTGTACTGTCCCCTGGTGGCTACACCTTC
clone size: NA; J gene: TRBJ2-2; D gene: NA; V gene: TRBV5-1; CDR3 protein: CASRRGEAATGELFF; CDR3 DNA: TGCGCCAGTCGGCGAGGGGAGGCGGCCACCGGGGAGCTGTTTTTT
clone size: NA; J gene: TRBJ1-2; D gene: NA; V gene: TRBV6-1; CDR3 protein: CASSAPPGHISSNYGYTF; CDR3 DNA: TGTGCCAGCAGTGCCCCTCCGGGACACATAAGTTCTAACTATGGCTACACCTTC
clone size: NA; J gene: TRBJ2-7; D gene: NA; V gene: TRBV10-3; CDR3 protein: CAISTGSDEQYF; CDR3 DNA: TGTGCCATCTCTACAGGGTCGGACGAGCAGTACTTC
clone size: NA; J gene: TRBJ1-4; D gene: NA; V gene: TRBV4-1; CDR3 protein: CASSQDVGGRGFF; CDR3 DNA: TGCGCCAGCAGCCAAGATGTGGGTGGACGGGGGTTTTTT
clone size: NA; J gene: TRBJ1-6; D gene: TRBD1; V gene: TRBV6-1; CDR3 protein: CASIRDSYSPLHF; CDR3 DNA: TGTGCCAGCATCCGGGACAGCTATTCACCCCTCCACTTT
clone size: NA; J gene: TRBJ1-1; D gene: NA; V gene: TRBV15; CDR3 protein: CATSRDQVTTEAFF; CDR3 DNA: TGTGCCACCAGCAGAGATCAGGTAACCACTGAAGCTTTCTTT
clone size: NA; J gene: TRBJ2-1; D gene: NA; V gene: TRBV30; CDR3 protein: CAWKRDSAYNEQFF; CDR3 DNA: TGTGCCTGGAAACGGGACTCCGCCTACAATGAGCAGTTCTTC
clone size: NA; J gene: TRBJ2-5; D gene: TRBD1; V gene: TRBV10-3; CDR3 protein: CAISQGARMETQYF; CDR3 DNA: TGTGCCATCAGTCAGGGGGCGCGTATGGAGACCCAGTACTTC
clone size: NA; J gene: TRBJ1-3; D gene: TRBD1; V gene: TRBV7-6; CDR3 protein: CASSPRGGGSSGNTIYF; CDR3 DNA: TGTGCCAGCAGCCCCCGGGGAGGGGGCTCCTCTGGAAACACCATATATTTT
clone size: NA; J gene: TRBJ2-3; D gene: NA; V gene: TRBV5-4; CDR3 protein: CASSGGGGATDTQYF; CDR3 DNA: TGTGCCAGCAGTGGAGGGGGGGGCGCCACAGATACGCAGTATTTT
clone size: NA; J gene: TRBJ2-1; D gene: TRBD2; V gene: TRBV28; CDR3 protein: CASSRTGTSSHEQFF; CDR3 DNA: TGTGCCAGCAGTCGGACCGGGACTAGTTCCCATGAGCAGTTCTTC
clone size: NA; J gene: TRBJ1-1; D gene: NA; V gene: TRBV10-1; CDR3 protein: CASSGGLNTEAFF; CDR3 DNA: TGCGCCAGCAGCGGGGGGCTGAACACTGAAGCTTTCTTT